These 8 T cell receptor beta chains share one sample of origin, sequenced in a study of cytomegalovirus exposure and HLA in healthy donors. The PCR contained 60 Vbeta and 13 Jbeta primers. The repertoire was sequenced with immunoSEQ multiplex PCR; TCRdb's copy has only in-frame clones and lacks some. The sample yields 130,000 to 150,000 clones, 73% seen once. Sequenced material: PBMCs. The receptor source for this set is a woman aged 40 to 50 in good health and CMV-seronegative.

The V and J genes are TRBV19 and TRBJ1-5, with D maybe TRBD1 (5 bases). The germline CDR1 and CDR2 sequences are LNHDA and SQIVND (reference sequence). There are 16 residues in the CDR3. V lost 5 bases and J lost 3, with 17 bases in between. CDR3 sequence reads: CASSPHPQGNNQPQHF. DNA of the CDR3: TGTGCCAGTAGTCCCCACCCCCAGGGTAACAATCAGCCCCAGCATTTT.

The chain carries TRBV4-1 and TRBJ2-7; 7 bases align to TRBD1. V lost 0 bases, J lost 5 bases, and 13 bases stayed unmatched. This CDR3 is built from 17 residues. CDR1 MGHRA and CDR2 YSYEKL come from the germline V gene. The CDR3 loop reads CASSQDYLRQGMNEQYF. CDR3 sequence (DNA): TGCGCCAGCAGCCAAGACTACCTCCGACAGGGTATGAACGAGCAGTACTTC.

The chain recombines TRBV5-1 with TRBJ2-7, with TRBD1 identical over 7 bases. The junction had 7 bases not matched to a gene; V was cut back by 4 bases and J by 3 bases. The germline CDR1 and CDR2 sequences are SGHRS and YFSETQ. The length of the CDR3 is 14 residues. The CDR3 DNA reads TGCGCCAGCAGCCCTCGACAGGGAAACTACGAGCAGTACTTC. Its translation: CASSPRQGNYEQYF.

This clone was seen a few times. V and J are TRBV7-8 and TRBJ1-6; tentatively, D is TRBD1 (5 bases). V lost 3 bases and J 10 bases, leaving 13 bases between the germline ends. The CDR3 covers 14 residues. Per the germline V gene, CDR1 is SGHVS and CDR2 is FQNEAQ. As DNA, the CDR3 is TGTGCCAGCAGCTTCCATGACCAGGGATCACCCCTCCACTTT. Translating it yields CASSFHDQGSPLHF.

This clone was seen a few times. The gene calls are TRBV27 and TRBJ1-2, with D uncertain. This CDR3 is built from 14 residues. The germline V and J ends were trimmed by 5 bases and 3 bases, with 13 bases remaining between them. Germline loops: CDR1 MNHEY, CDR2 SMNVEV (reference sequence). The CDR3 is CASSPTVRHYGYTF. CDR3 DNA sequence: TGTGCCAGCAGTCCAACCGTGCGGCACTATGGCTACACCTTC.

The gene calls are TRBV14 and TRBJ1-2, with TRBD1 as a possible D gene (5 bases). The germline V gene has CDR1 SGHDN and CDR2 FVKESK. The CDR3 covers 15 residues. V lost 1 base, J lost 8 bases, and 17 bases lay in between. The CDR3 coding sequence is TGTGCCAGCAGCCAAGGCGGTGGGGACTACTGGGGCTACACCTTC. Translation gives CASSQGGGDYWGYTF. The entire variable domain, with the rest obtained from reference TRBV14 and TRBJ1-2, is as follows: EAGVTQFPSHSVIEKGQTVTLRCDPISGHDNLYWYRRVMGKEIKFLLHFVKESKQDESGMPNNRFLAERTGGTYSTLKVQPAELEDSGVYFCASSQGGGDYWGYTFGSGTRLTVV.

V gene TRBV14 combines with J gene TRBJ1-1; a weak D match, TRBD1 (5 bases). Germline V gives CDR1 SGHDN, CDR2 FVKESK. The V end was cut by 3 bases, the J end by 0 bases, with 8 bases between. The CDR3 runs to 14 residues. This CDR3 is CASSHRVMNTEAFF. CDR3 DNA: TGTGCCAGCAGCCACAGGGTAATGAACACTGAAGCTTTCTTT.

The chain combines TRBV18 with TRBJ2-7, with 9 bases identical to TRBD2. The CDR3 runs to 15 residues. The junction had 7 bases not matched to a gene; V was cut back by 3 bases and J by 4 bases. CDR1 and CDR2 from the germline V gene are KGHSH and LQKENI. The CDR3 nucleotides are TGTGCCAGCTCACCGGATGAGCGGGGGGTATACGAGCAGTACTTC. Translation gives CASSPDERGVYEQYF.